This T cell receptor beta chain was recorded in a study of regulatory T cells in long-lasting Graves disease (dated by TCRdb to about 2021). About the study as a whole: Antithyroid drugs had been taken for less than 3 months by newly diagnosed Graves' disease patients. Peripheral blood TCR sequencing and RNA sequencing compared persistent Graves' disease patients with newly diagnosed Graves' disease patients. The study was conducted in China and was registered as a clinical trial. A total of around 35 samples were covered by TCR sequencing, comprising 13 persistent and 20 newly diagnosed Graves' disease patients.

Comment on this clonotype: The antigen it binds to is not known. Per-nucleotide qualities are absent, and no much larger clonotype sits a single base away.

Libraries came from multiplex PCR. TCRdb names Illumina HiSeq 4000 as the instrument used. iRepertoire HTBI primers and Arm-PCR amplification of CDR3 regions were used to construct TCR beta libraries. PCR products were gel purified before sequencing. The authors' analysis ran thus. Gene usage analysis of CDR3 amino acid clonotypes relied on the approximately 60 TRBV and 12 to 15 TRBJ segments identified across samples. COPE and FqMerger were used to merge filtered high-quality paired reads into contigs. BLAST was used to align contigs to the IMGT TRBV, TRBD and TRBJ reference genes, and CDR3 was defined following IMGT. Clonotypes above 0.1% frequency were classified as highly expanded clones. Shannon entropy was used to measure repertoire diversity, and the Gini coefficient was used to measure V-J evenness. A clonotype found in more than one individual was treated as public. Through fastp at Q25 and MiXCR, TCRdb rebuilt clones from the public reads, retaining in-frame beta chains. Every CDR3 protein is listed once, alongside the most common genes and DNA of its rows. The V and J calls were determined by TCRdb, not by the authors. The sample table contains 300,000 to 450,000 distinct CDR3 sequences; only one count was recorded for around a sixth of them. Approximately 22% of the sample comes from the top ten.

Looking up the germline V gene yields CDR1 SGDLS and CDR2 YYNGEE. The CDR3 spans 15 residues, from the cysteine through the phenylalanine. The sequence is cut down to CDR3 DNA, 45 bases in frame from base 1. The germline V and J ends show losses of 4 bases and 4 bases respectively, and no gene match explains 6 bases of the junction. In light of the paper, this sample's time point label describes: newly diagnosed GD, antithyroid drugs for less than 3 months. RNA was extracted from PBMCs in TRIzol for both TCR sequencing and RNA sequencing. The diagnosis of Graves' disease followed American Thyroid Association guidelines. Patients were recruited from an endocrinology department in Xi'an, China. From each patient, approximately 10 milliliters of peripheral blood was collected into an EDTA anticoagulant tube. PBMCs were isolated by Ficoll Paque Plus density gradient separation without further T cell sorting. An Agilent 2100 Bioanalyzer and agarose gel were used to check RNA quality, while a NanoDrop 2000 measured RNA concentration.

General findings and caveats noted by the study authors: Compared with newly diagnosed patients, patients with persistent Graves' disease had lower TCR Shannon entropy and fewer highly expanded clones, which suggests clonal expansion. Sequencing and analysis were restricted to the TCR beta chain. The authors acknowledged the small sample size as a limitation that may reduce accuracy. TRBV28, TRBJ1-2 and TRBJ2-5 were preferentially used in persistent disease, while TRBV20-1 and TRBJ2-1 were favored in newly diagnosed disease. Peripheral blood alone was examined, since thyroid tissue, which constituted the primary lesion, could not be accessed. Persistent patients shared more public clonotypes among themselves (more than 2,500) than newly diagnosed patients did (more than 850).

The sequence was obtained from a female donor with Graves disease. Here the chain combines TRBV9 and TRBJ1-5; 9 of the junction bases match TRBD1. The sequencing here drew on peripheral blood mononuclear cells (PBMCs), taken at new diagnosis, from a patient treated with antithyroid drugs. The DNA sequence is given as TGTGCCAGCAGCTCCCGGGACAGGGTAAATCAGCCCCAGCATTTT. Translated, it reads CASSSRDRVNQPQHF.